The 11 T cell receptor beta chains below all came from one sample that was sequenced in a study of blood T cell repertoires in COVID-19 (TCRdb year 2020). To prepare the library, the immunoSEQ multiplex PCR assay was applied. The clones in this table, taken by TCRdb from immuneACCESS, are in-frame only. Not every clone is retained; where verified, under half of the shortfall comes from an unresolved V gene, and the cause of the rest is unknown. Across this sample there are about 160,000 clones, with more than 60% seen only once. 8% to 9.5% of the sample lies in the top ten. Source material: peripheral blood. The receptors originated from a man between 60 and 75 years old with acute or convalescent COVID-19.

The chain recombines TRBV7-9 with TRBJ2-2; 7 nucleotides line up with TRBD1. The V gene's germline CDR1 is SEHNR and CDR2 FQNEAQ (reference sequence). Germline trimming cut 2 bases from V and 2 bases from J; bases unmatched to any gene: 5. This CDR3 contains 16 residues. DNA for the CDR3: TGTGCCAGCAGCTTATCGGGACAGTTTAACACCGGGGAGCTGTTTTTT. Protein: CASSLSGQFNTGELFF.

This chain links TRBV3-1 (or the pseudogene TRBV3-2) with TRBJ1-6; 7 nucleotides agree with TRBD1. V lost 4 bases, J lost 8 bases, and 8 bases stayed unmatched. CDR3 length: 15 residues. Germline V gene lookup returns CDR1 LGHDT and CDR2 YNNKEL (reference sequence). CDR3 sequence (DNA): TGTGCCAGCAGCCCACGGACAGGCGGAGATTCACCCCTCCACTTT. Encoded protein: CASSPRTGGDSPLHF.

This clone appeared a few times. The rearrangement uses TRBV4-1 and TRBJ2-7; 12 nucleotides match TRBD2. The trim removed 1 base at V and 0 bases at J, leaving 7 bases unmatched. The CDR3 runs 18 residues. The germline CDR1 and CDR2 sequences are MGHRA and YSYEKL. DNA of the CDR3: TGCGCCAGCAGCCAAGGGCTAGCGGGGGGGCCGAGCTCCTACGAGCAGTACTTC. Translated: CASSQGLAGGPSSYEQYF.

This sequence joins TRBV6-5 and TRBJ1-2; D is unresolved. This CDR3 has 12 residues. V lost 7 bases and J 6 bases, leaving 12 bases between the germline ends. The V gene's germline CDR1 is MNHEY and CDR2 SVGAGI. CDR3 protein: CASKTTPNGYTF. CDR3 in DNA: TGTGCCAGCAAAACGACTCCCAATGGCTACACCTTC.

V is TRBV10-3 and J is TRBJ1-3; 10 bases align to TRBD1. This CDR3 region has 15 residues. V lost 0 bases to trimming and J lost 6 bases; unmatched junction nucleotides: 2. CDR1 is ENHRY and CDR2 is SYGVKD in the germline V gene. The CDR3 nucleotides are TGTGCCATCAGTGAGTCGGACAGGGGGGCAAACACCATATATTTT. It translates to CAISESDRGANTIYF.

The V and J genes are TRBV19 and TRBJ2-1; a weak D match, TRBD1 (6 bases). The V gene's germline CDR1 is LNHDA and CDR2 SQIVND (reference sequence). Trimming stripped 7 bases from V and 4 bases from J, with 8 bases between. CDR3 length: 12 residues. CDR3 nucleotides: TGTGCCAGTACGGACAGATACAATGAGCAGTTCTTC. Translation: CASTDRYNEQFF.

The rearrangement joins TRBV5-1 to TRBJ2-7, with TRBD1 matching over 11 bases. Looked up from germline, CDR1 is SGHRS and CDR2 is YFSETQ. CDR3 length equals 14 residues. With V trimmed by 3 bases and J by 5 bases, 4 bases remained unmatched. CDR3 protein: CASSSGQGVDEQYF. The CDR3 bases are TGCGCCAGCAGCTCGGGACAGGGGGTTGACGAGCAGTACTTC. Supplemented by reference TRBV5-1 and TRBJ2-7, the full variable domain reads KAGVTQTPRYLIKTRGQQVTLSCSPISGHRSVSWYQQTPGQGLQFLFEYFSETQRNKGNFPGRFSGRQFSNSRSEMNVSTLELGDSALYLCASSSGQGVDEQYFGPGTRLTVT.

V usage is TRBV2 and J usage is TRBJ1-1; tentative D call: TRBD1 (5 bases). CDR1 is SNHLY and CDR2 is FYNNEI in the germline V gene. Trimming took 2 bases from V and 6 from J, leaving 16 bases between them. CDR3 length: 15 amino acids. CDR3 sequence reads: CASSERRSGGPEAFF. The CDR3 DNA sequence: TGTGCCAGCAGTGAAAGGAGATCGGGGGGACCTGAAGCTTTCTTT.

The rearrangement uses TRBV6-5 and TRBJ2-2; 8 bases match TRBD1. J was trimmed by 7 bases and V by 0 bases; bases with no gene match: 7. There are 16 residues in the CDR3. Germline lookup yields CDR1 MNHEY and CDR2 SVGAGI. CDR3 coding DNA: TGTGCCAGCAGTTACTCGATCAGGGGGCGCAGCGGGGAGCTGTTTTTT. Its translation is CASSYSIRGRSGELFF.

The rearrangement uses TRBV10-1 and TRBJ1-6; D not resolved. The CDR3 covers 11 residues. Trimming left V 7 bases short and J 6 bases short, with 4 bases between. CDR1 and CDR2 (germline): WNHNN, SYGVQD (reference sequence). CDR3 DNA: TGCGCCAGCACATCTAATTCACCCCTCCACTTT. It codes for CASTSNSPLHF.

The V gene is TRBV6-5, the J gene TRBJ1-2; 7 positions agree with TRBD1. V was pared by 7 bases and J by 8 bases, with 7 bases of the junction left unmatched. In germline, CDR1 is MNHEY, CDR2 SVGAGI. This CDR3 is 12 amino acids long. The CDR3 coding sequence is TGTGCCAGCACGACAGGGATTGTGGGCTACACCTTC. Translating gives CASTTGIVGYTF.